Below are 18 T cell receptor beta chains sequenced from a single sample in a study of CD8 T cells in ankylosing spondylitis. Study-wide findings and caveats: Blood from ankylosing spondylitis patients appeared to carry a characteristic roughly 8-variant TCR beta motif.

A single record per CDR3 protein comes from TCRdb applying MiXCR to the 5' RACE reads. This repertoire shows about 220,000 distinct CDR3 sequences, 5.5% to 7.5% found once; its top ten account for approximately 15%. The antigens these receptors bind are not known. Sequencing was performed on blood, either unsorted or a sorted T cell fraction (not recorded which). These TCRs come from a male donor with ankylosing spondylitis.

The rearrangement links TRBV5-1 to TRBJ2-6; 8 bases line up with TRBD1. From germline, CDR1 is SGHRS and CDR2 YFSETQ. The V segment lost 3 bases and the J segment 1 base; nucleotides outside the gene matches: 6. CDR3 size: 17 residues. The CDR3 sequence is CASSSWDRPSGANVLTF. The DNA for the CDR3 is TGCGCCAGCAGCTCGTGGGACAGGCCATCTGGGGCCAACGTCCTGACTTTC.

The J gene is TRBJ2-5, the V gene TRBV28; tentatively, D is TRBD1 (6 bases). The CDR3 loop spans 14 amino acids. Germline-derived CDR1 and CDR2 are MDHEN and SYDVKM. V lost 6 bases to trimming and J lost 5 bases, with 16 bases between them. The CDR3 bases are TGTGCCAGCAGCCCTATACAGGGATGGGAGACCCAGTACTTC. Its protein is CASSPIQGWETQYF.

There are many counts of this clonotype. The chain links TRBV7-8 to TRBJ1-1; D remains unclear. Trimming cost V 3 bases and J 5 bases, with 7 bases left between them. CDR3 length equals 12 residues. In germline, CDR1 is SGHVS, CDR2 FQNEAQ. CDR3 coding DNA: TGTGCCAGCAGCTTCTGGGAGACTGAAGCTTTCTTT. The encoded protein is CASSFWETEAFF.

This clonotype appeared many times. This sequence joins TRBV5-4 and TRBJ1-1, with 7 bases fitting TRBD1. V was pared by 0 bases and J by 0 bases, with 2 bases of the junction left unmatched. CDR1 and CDR2 from the germline V gene are SGHNT and YYREEE (reference sequence). The CDR3 contains 15 residues. CDR3 bases: TGTGCCAGCAGCTTGGCAGGGACAGTGAACACTGAAGCTTTCTTT. Translated, it gives CASSLAGTVNTEAFF.

The V and J genes are TRBV13 and TRBJ1-2; TRBD1 is a possible D gene (6 bases). Trimming pared 5 bases from V and 7 bases from J, leaving 11 bases between. CDR1 and CDR2 from the germline V gene are PRHDT and FYEKMQ (reference sequence). There are 12 residues in the CDR3. The CDR3, as DNA: TGTGCCAGCAGCAAGGACAGATCTGGCTACACCTTC. This gives the protein CASSKDRSGYTF.

This clonotype was detected a few times. This rearrangement joins TRBV10-1 to TRBJ2-5; 8 bases fit TRBD1. V shed 4 bases and J 5 bases; nucleotides not matched to a gene: 9. The CDR3 length is 15 residues. Germline V gives CDR1 WNHNN, CDR2 SYGVQD (reference sequence). CDR3 region: CASSVRTGRYETQYF. The DNA for the CDR3 is TGCGCCAGCAGTGTCAGGACAGGGCGGTATGAGACCCAGTACTTC.

This clonotype was seen repeatedly, ten times or more. V is TRBV12-3 or TRBV12-4 and J is TRBJ2-1; D ambiguous. With 3 bases removed from V and 5 bases from J, the gap between germline ends came to 5 bases. The CDR3 contains 12 residues. The CDR3 sequence is CASSFYNNEQFF. CDR3 in DNA: TGTGCCAGCAGTTTCTACAACAATGAGCAGTTCTTC.

The chain employs TRBV4-1 and TRBJ2-3, with 10 bases fitting TRBD2. Looked up from germline, CDR1 is MGHRA and CDR2 is YSYEKL. The CDR3 totals 16 residues. J gave up 4 bases and V 5 bases, and 9 bases lay outside the gene matches. CDR3 sequence reads: CASSLTSGTTPDTQYF. The DNA of the CDR3 is TGCGCCAGCAGCTTAACTAGCGGGACTACCCCAGATACGCAGTATTTT.

This clonotype came up many times. The chain recombines TRBV11-1 with TRBJ2-7; TRBD2 aligns across 8 bases. The V segment lost 1 base and the J segment 0 bases; nucleotides outside the gene matches: 23. The CDR3 runs to 22 residues. Germline CDR1 is SGHAT and CDR2 is FQDESV (reference sequence). CDR3 DNA: TGTGCCAGCAGCTTAGTGATAAATCTAGGGCGGGGGGCTTCCAACCCCTCCTACGAGCAGTACTTC. Translated, it gives CASSLVINLGRGASNPSYEQYF.

This clonotype was counted many times. The chain combines TRBV4-3 with TRBJ2-1, with D maybe TRBD2 (5 bases). This CDR3 spans 15 amino acids. V was cut by 1 base and J by 3 bases, with 10 bases left in between. CDR1 is LGHNA, CDR2 YSLEER, per germline. CDR3 DNA: TGCGCCAGCAGCCAAGTGAGCGGACTCTACAATGAGCAGTTCTTC. This gives the protein CASSQVSGLYNEQFF.

This clonotype has a handful of counts. The rearrangement uses TRBV5-6 and TRBJ2-2, with D tentatively TRBD1 (7 bases). Germline CDR1 SGHDT, CDR2 YYEEEE. This CDR3 has 18 amino acids. Deletions cut 0 bases from V and 6 bases from J, with 21 bases between. The CDR3 DNA reads TGTGCCAGCAGCTTGGACAGGGGAGGCCCACATTGGGCCGGGGAGCTGTTTTTT. Its translation: CASSLDRGGPHWAGELFF.

In its sample, this clonotype was seen many times. This chain connects TRBV12-3 or TRBV12-4 to TRBJ1-2, with TRBD1 identical over 7 bases. Trimming removed 4 bases from V and 8 bases from J; junction bases left unmatched: 4. This CDR3 is built from 12 residues. In DNA form, the CDR3 reads TGTGCCAGCAGTTCCAGGGGGAGGGGCTACACCTTC. Its protein is CASSSRGRGYTF.

The chain links TRBV6-2 or TRBV6-3 to TRBJ2-4; D perhaps matches TRBD2 (6 bases). Trimming cost V 4 bases and J 6 bases, with 28 bases left between them. The CDR3 runs to 19 residues. CDR1 is MNHEY, CDR2 SVGEGT, per germline. The CDR3 DNA follows: TGTGCCAGCAGTTCCACACTCGGAGGACTAACTCGGCGGGGAAACATTCAGTACTTC. It is translated as CASSSTLGGLTRRGNIQYF.

This clonotype was recorded many times. The rearrangement uses TRBV7-8 and TRBJ2-7; no clear D. CDR1 and CDR2 (germline): SGHVS, FQNEAQ. Trimming left V 2 bases short and J 2 bases short, with 16 bases between. The CDR3 extends over 16 amino acids. CDR3 sequence (DNA): TGTGCCAGCAGCTTAACCCGACCCGGCGGCCCCTACGAGCAGTACTTC. Protein sequence: CASSLTRPGGPYEQYF.

This chain connects TRBV5-5 to TRBJ2-7; D may be TRBD1 or TRBD2 (7 bases each). CDR3 length: 15 residues. Per germline, CDR1 SGHKS and CDR2 YYEKEE (reference sequence). The germline V and J ends were trimmed by 1 base and 2 bases, with 13 bases remaining between them. Here the CDR3 DNA reads TGTGCCAGCAGCTTGACAGCGGGACAGACCTACGAGCAGTACTTC. Its translation is CASSLTAGQTYEQYF.

This clonotype was found many times. This rearrangement joins TRBV3-1 to TRBJ2-1, with TRBD2 matching 7 bases. V dropped 0 bases and J dropped 5; count of bases not matched to a gene: 7. This CDR3 is 16 amino acids long. The V gene's germline CDR1 is LGHDT and CDR2 YNNKEL (reference sequence). The CDR3, as DNA: TGTGCCAGCAGCCAAGAGTTTAAGCGGGGACACAATGAGCAGTTCTTC. Amino acid sequence: CASSQEFKRGHNEQFF.

This clonotype came up many times. The junction departs from the called germline gene at one end, perhaps through a read error. The chain has TRBV4-1 and TRBJ2-7, with 11 nucleotides matching TRBD2. The CDR3 length is 15 residues. CDR1 is MGHRA and CDR2 is YSYEKL in the germline V gene. The CDR3 sequence is CASSLGTSGSYEQYF. CDR3 sequence (DNA): TGTGCCAGCAGCTTAGGGACTAGCGGTTCCTACGAGCAGTACTTC.

This clonotype has a handful of counts. This chain uses TRBV5-5 with TRBJ2-7, with 7 bases identical to TRBD2. The V gene's germline CDR1 is SGHKS and CDR2 YYEKEE (reference sequence). The CDR3 loop spans 13 amino acids. V dropped 5 bases and J dropped 9; count of bases not matched to a gene: 11. CDR3 region: CASRAGAAYMQYF. CDR3 DNA sequence: TGTGCCAGCAGGGCGGGAGCTGCCTACATGCAGTACTTC.